The T cell receptor beta chain described here comes from a study of vaccination effects on CD4 cells after COVID-19. Study-wide results and limits: Sampling in the study covered few convalescent patients and included no early post-infection timepoints.

The protocol was immunoSEQ multiplex PCR, while the TCRdb copy is restricted to in-frame clones and leaves out a portion. The sample includes tens of thousands of clones, around 74% seen only once; the top ten take 3%. Following an approximately 9-day culture, CD4+ T cells were purified. Prior SARS-CoV-2 infection was absent in the vaccine recipients, as shown by negative nucleocapsid antibodies. Half the medium was replaced with IL-2 medium on days 3 and 7. A word on this clone: The antigen remains unidentified.

CDR3 length: 13 amino acids. Per the germline V gene, CDR1 is SGHTA and CDR2 is FQGNSA. V dropped 1 base and J dropped 9 bases, with 10 bases sitting between them. The source material was CD4+ T cells from PBMCs cultured without peptide, sampled before COVID-19 vaccination. The chain couples TRBV7-2 to TRBJ2-1; D possibly uses TRBD1 or TRBD2 (5 bases each). This TCR was recovered from a human donor who received a COVID-19 vaccine. CDR3 coding DNA: TGTGCCAGCAGCTTAGAGGGGCGGGCTGAGCAGTTCTTC. Protein product: CASSLEGRAEQFF.